These 27 T cell receptor beta chains were all obtained from the same sample, sequenced in a study of control samples from healthy donors and cancer patients. Clones were sequenced by immunoSEQ multiplex PCR, and TCRdb holds only the in-frame ones, with some missing. The data show about 69,000 clones, more than 70% seen once. Sequenced: PBMCs. These receptors all stem from a man aged 55 to 70 with colorectal cancer.

The chain joins TRBV5-4 to TRBJ2-4; D remains ambiguous. The CDR3 spans 13 residues. Germline lookup yields CDR1 SGHNT and CDR2 YYREEE (reference sequence). Between the trimmed V and J ends, which lost 0 bases and 3 bases, there was a span of 4 bases. The CDR3 nucleotides are TGTGCCAGCAGCTTGGGAGGCAAAAACATTCAGTACTTC. It is translated as CASSLGGKNIQYF.

In regard to this clone: Other nucleotide sequences in the sample specify the same CDR3. The chain is built from TRBV11-3 and TRBJ2-2, with unresolved D. Per germline, CDR1 SGHNT and CDR2 YENEEA. The CDR3 extends over 13 amino acids. The V and J ends lost 0 bases and 6 bases respectively, with 5 bases between them. CDR3: CASSLEGAGELFF. CDR3 sequence (DNA): TGTGCCAGCAGCTTAGAGGGCGCCGGGGAGCTGTTTTTT.

The chain is built from TRBV11-2 and TRBJ1-1; D call uncertain. The V end lost 5 bases, the J end lost 0 bases, and 7 bases lay between the germline ends. Looked up from germline, CDR1 is SGHAT and CDR2 is FQNNGV. The CDR3 length is 13 residues. CDR3 sequence (DNA): TGTGCCAGCAGCACTATTTTGAACACTGAAGCTTTCTTT. It codes for CASSTILNTEAFF.

The chain recombines TRBV6-8 with TRBJ2-7; a possible D gene is TRBD1 (5 bases). Per germline, CDR1 MNHGY and CDR2 SAAAGT. V lost 5 bases and J lost 2, with 19 bases in between. The CDR3 runs 16 residues. In DNA, the CDR3 is TGTGCCAGCAGTCGCCACAGGAGTCACGTTGCCTACGAGCAGTACTTC. It encodes CASSRHRSHVAYEQYF.

The chain links TRBV9 to TRBJ2-1; tentatively, D is TRBD1 (8 bases). The ends were cut back, 3 bases at V and 3 bases at J, with 13 bases in the middle. Germline CDR1 SGDLS, CDR2 YYNGEE. This CDR3 has 15 amino acids. CDR3 amino acids: CASSGEGQVYNEQFF. CDR3 DNA: TGTGCCAGCAGCGGGGAGGGACAGGTCTACAATGAGCAGTTCTTC.

The chain joins TRBV7-2 to TRBJ1-1; 9 bases are shared with TRBD1. The V segment lost 4 bases and the J segment 3 bases; nucleotides outside the gene matches: 12. The CDR3 consists of 17 residues. The V gene's germline CDR1 is SGHTA and CDR2 FQGNSA. The CDR3 coding sequence is TGTGCCAGCAGCTCAACAGGGGGCTATGGTTCGGACACTGAAGCTTTCTTT. This codes for CASSSTGGYGSDTEAFF.

The chain recombines TRBV5-1 with TRBJ1-3; D remains ambiguous. V was clipped by 5 bases and J by 0 bases, with 9 bases between them. Germline V gene sequence: CDR1 SGHRS, CDR2 YFSETQ. The CDR3 runs to 14 residues. CDR3 amino acids: CASRVDGSGNTIYF. The CDR3, as DNA: TGCGCCAGCAGGGTAGACGGCTCTGGAAACACCATATATTTT.

The chain carries TRBV28 and TRBJ1-1; maybe TRBD1 (5 bases). The V gene lost 9 bases and the J gene lost 5 bases, with 13 bases spanning the gap. The CDR3 consists of 12 residues. Per germline, CDR1 MDHEN and CDR2 SYDVKM. The CDR3 loop reads CASLGRATEAFF. CDR3 nucleotides: TGTGCCAGTTTGGGCAGGGCGACTGAAGCTTTCTTT.

The chain is built from TRBV4-2 and TRBJ2-3, with 7 bases lining up with TRBD1. Trimming took 0 bases from V and 3 from J; bases not matched to a gene: 3. The germline gives CDR1 LGHNA, CDR2 YNFKEQ. The CDR3 loop spans 15 amino acids. Written as DNA, the CDR3 is TGTGCCAGCAGCCAAGATGGGACAGCAACAGATACGCAGTATTTT. Encoded protein: CASSQDGTATDTQYF.

The chain is built from TRBV3-1 (or the pseudogene TRBV3-2) and TRBJ2-1; unclear D gene. The length of the CDR3 is 13 residues. The germline CDR1 and CDR2 sequences are LGHDT and YNNKEL (reference sequence). Deletions cut 5 bases from V and 0 bases from J, with 5 bases between. CDR3 bases: TGTGCCAGCAGCTCCACCTCCTACAATGAGCAGTTCTTC. Amino acid sequence: CASSSTSYNEQFF.

This clone has just a few counts. This chain connects TRBV25-1 to TRBJ2-3; 8 nucleotides line up with TRBD2. The CDR3 is 18 amino acids. From germline, CDR1 is MGHDK and CDR2 SYGVNS. J lost 0 bases, V lost 4 bases, and 12 bases had no gene match. CDR3 region: CASSGTGGARSSTDTQYF. CDR3 bases: TGTGCCAGCAGTGGGACCGGGGGGGCACGATCTAGCACAGATACGCAGTATTTT.

The chain is built from TRBV19 and TRBJ2-2; unclear D gene. Looked up from germline, CDR1 is LNHDA and CDR2 is SQIVND (reference sequence). This CDR3 is 16 amino acids long. V lost 7 bases and J 0 bases, leaving 15 bases between the germline ends. The CDR3 nucleotides read TGTGCCAGTAAGCGACCCTTGACATCGAACACCGGGGAGCTGTTTTTT. Translating gives CASKRPLTSNTGELFF.

The chain uses TRBV27 and TRBJ1-6, with 7 bases aligning to TRBD1. This CDR3 has 16 residues. Germline V gene sequence: CDR1 MNHEY, CDR2 SMNVEV (reference sequence). V lost 7 bases and J lost 7; bases outside the gene matches: 13. The CDR3, as DNA: TGTGCCAGCACCCGAGTGGGACAGTTTAACAATTCACCCCTCCACTTT. It codes for CASTRVGQFNNSPLHF.

The V and J genes are TRBV11-3 and TRBJ2-1; no reliable D call. CDR1 and CDR2 from the germline V gene are SGHNT and YENEEA. This CDR3 is built from 11 residues. V was pared by 8 bases and J by 7 bases, with 9 bases between. The CDR3 protein is CASSLTNEQFF. Here the CDR3 DNA reads TGTGCCAGCTCGCTAACAAATGAGCAGTTCTTC.

V usage is TRBV27 and J usage is TRBJ2-1, with 9 bases matching TRBD1. J gave up 6 bases and V 1 base, and 4 bases lay outside the gene matches. The CDR3 is made up of 15 amino acids. Germline assignment: CDR1 MNHEY and CDR2 SMNVEV (reference sequence). CDR3 bases: TGTGCCAGCAGTTTATTAGGGACAGGGCTCAATGAGCAGTTCTTC. Amino acid sequence: CASSLLGTGLNEQFF.

The chain couples TRBV9 to TRBJ1-3; D is ambiguous. CDR3 size: 16 residues. The germline V and J ends were trimmed by 4 bases and 0 bases, with 14 bases remaining between them. CDR1 is SGDLS and CDR2 is YYNGEE in the germline V gene. The CDR3 loop is CASSSPNGRSGNTIYF. The CDR3 DNA reads TGTGCCAGCAGCTCCCCCAATGGTCGCTCTGGAAACACCATATATTTT.

The genes are TRBV9 and TRBJ1-6; 9 bases fit TRBD1. Losses at the gene ends were 3 bases for V and 7 bases for J; bases not matched to a gene: 5. This CDR3 is built from 15 residues. The V gene's germline CDR1 is SGDLS and CDR2 YYNGEE. CDR3 nucleotides: TGTGCCAGCAGCGGGGGGACAGGGAACAATTCACCCCTCCACTTT. Protein product: CASSGGTGNNSPLHF.

V usage is TRBV10-1 and J usage is TRBJ1-1; D unresolved. V gave up 5 bases and J gave up 3 bases, with 10 bases separating them. This CDR3 is 13 amino acids long. The germline CDR1 and CDR2 sequences are WNHNN and SYGVQD (reference sequence). CDR3 residues: CASSPTLYTEAFF. The CDR3, as DNA: TGCGCCAGCAGTCCGACACTCTACACTGAAGCTTTCTTT.

The DNA of the CDR3 is TGTGCCAGCAGCAAAATACTGACGGTTAACACTGAAGCTTTCTTT. Protein product: CASSKILTVNTEAFF. The genes are TRBV11-2 and TRBJ1-1; D is uncertain. Germline loops: CDR1 SGHAT, CDR2 FQNNGV. V lost 5 bases, J lost 2 bases, and 15 bases lay in between. CDR3 size: 15 residues.

J is TRBJ1-5 and V is TRBV4-1, with a tentative D call TRBD1 (5 bases). There are 14 residues in the CDR3. V was trimmed by 4 bases and J by 6 bases, leaving 13 bases between them. The germline gives CDR1 MGHRA, CDR2 YSYEKL. The CDR3 nucleotides are TGCGCCAGCAGCCCCAATAGGGGATTTCAGCCCCAGCATTTT. Its protein product is CASSPNRGFQPQHF.

The rearrangement links TRBV7-6 to TRBJ2-7; 8 bases are shared with TRBD1. Germline-derived CDR1 and CDR2 are SGHVS and FNYEAQ. Germline trimming cut 5 bases from V and 3 bases from J; bases unmatched to any gene: 0. The CDR3 length is 12 residues. The CDR3 here is CASSGQGYEQYF. Written as DNA, the CDR3 is TGTGCCAGCAGCGGACAGGGCTACGAGCAGTACTTC. The whole variable domain, remainder taken from reference TRBV7-6 and TRBJ2-7, is GAGVSQSPRYKVTKRGQDVALRCDPISGHVSLYWYRQALGQGPEFLTYFNYEAQQDKSGLPNDRFSAERPEGSISTLTIQRTEQRDSAMYRCASSGQGYEQYFGPGTRLTVT.

V usage is TRBV5-1 and J usage is TRBJ1-5; D remains ambiguous. The germline V and J ends were trimmed by 0 bases and 9 bases, with 13 bases remaining between them. The CDR3 length is 14 residues. Germline CDR1 is SGHRS and CDR2 is YFSETQ. CDR3 bases: TGCGCCAGCAGCTTGGCAGCTTCCTCTTGGCCCCAGCATTTT. Its translation is CASSLAASSWPQHF.

J is TRBJ2-1 and V is TRBV7-9; the D is unclear. V was clipped by 6 bases and J by 9 bases, with 12 bases between them. Germline V gene lookup returns CDR1 SEHNR and CDR2 FQNEAQ (reference sequence). The CDR3 is made up of 12 amino acids. This chain's CDR3 is CASSTGTREQFF. The DNA for the CDR3 is TGTGCCAGCAGTACGGGCACCCGTGAGCAGTTCTTC. The complete variable domain, with remaining parts taken from reference TRBV7-9 and TRBJ2-1, reads DTGVSQNPRHKITKRGQNVTFRCDPISEHNRLYWYRQTLGQGPEFLTYFQNEAQLEKSRLLSDRFSAERPKGSFSTLEIQRTEQGDSAMYLCASSTGTREQFFGPGTRLTVL.

This chain links TRBV7-2 with TRBJ2-1; D remains ambiguous. Germline V lookup: CDR1 SGHTA, CDR2 FQGNSA. The CDR3 is made up of 11 amino acids. V was trimmed by 5 bases and J by 3 bases, leaving 2 bases between them. The CDR3 here is CASSNYNEQFF. As DNA, the CDR3 is TGTGCCAGCAGCAACTACAATGAGCAGTTCTTC.

J is TRBJ2-4 and V is TRBV2; a weak D match, TRBD2 (6 bases). Germline CDR1 SNHLY, CDR2 FYNNEI. This CDR3 has 13 residues. V was cut by 4 bases and J by 7 bases, with 11 bases left in between. The CDR3 nucleotides read TGTGCCAGCAGTGCGGGGGTTGGGAACATTCAGTACTTC. It is translated as CASSAGVGNIQYF. Looking up the rest from reference TRBV2 and TRBJ2-4 gives the full variable domain: EPEVTQTPSHQVTQMGQEVILRCVPISNHLYFYWYRQILGQKVEFLVSFYNNEISEKSEIFDDQFSVERPDGSNFTLKIRSTKLEDSAMYFCASSAGVGNIQYFGAGTRLSVL.

The V call is TRBV29-1, the J call TRBJ2-2; D perhaps matches TRBD1 (6 bases). Trimming pared 6 bases from V and 1 base from J, leaving 12 bases between. CDR1 is SQVTM and CDR2 is ANQGSEA in the germline V gene. There are 14 residues in the CDR3. In DNA form, the CDR3 reads TGCAGCGTCGTAAAAGGGGGGAACACCGGGGAGCTGTTTTTT. This encodes CSVVKGGNTGELFF.

This clone appeared a few times. The rearrangement joins TRBV30 to TRBJ1-4; D is ambiguous. Per germline, CDR1 GTSNPN and CDR2 SVGIG (reference sequence). V lost 0 bases and J 8 bases, leaving 7 bases between the germline ends. CDR3 length equals 12 residues. CDR3: CAWSVVKEKLFF. DNA for the CDR3: TGTGCCTGGAGTGTCGTGAAAGAAAAACTGTTTTTT.